This T cell receptor beta chain derives from a study of vaccination effects on CD4 cells after COVID-19 (dated by TCRdb to between 2021 and 2024). At the level of the whole study: Across the study, the median time from the second dose to post-vaccine sampling was 72 days (range 14 to 241). The study compared SARS-CoV-2 spike-specific CD4+ TCR repertoires before and after mRNA vaccination in COVID-19 convalescent patients and infection-naive vaccine recipients. Altogether, 10 COVID-19 convalescent patients and several SARS-CoV-2-naive healthy vaccine recipients made up the full study. The Oncomine TCR Beta short-read assay on an Illumina iSeq 100 was used to sequence cultures from other donors in the study. Summary of the overall study and its limitations: Among healthy vaccine recipients, nearly all vaccine-induced clones were SARS-CoV-2 mono-reactive, and only 1 of 255 was cross-reactive with common cold coronaviruses. The study was limited by a small number of convalescent patients, and early post-infection timepoints were lacking. Both infection-induced and vaccine-induced clones contracted markedly at late post-vaccination timepoints, which is consistent with waning T cell responses.

As regards this clone: The target of this receptor is not known. No base quality values were provided; no much bigger clone lies one nucleotide off.

In the ViraFEST assay, PBMC were stimulated with viral peptide pools, and antigen-specific CD4+ T cell clonotypes were then identified by expansion using TCR sequencing. After around ten days of culture, CD4+ T cells were isolated with the EasySep CD4+ T cell isolation kit. Two doses of either the BNT162b2 or the mRNA-1273 mRNA SARS-CoV-2 vaccine were administered to participants. The absence of prior SARS-CoV-2 infection in healthy vaccine recipients was confirmed by negative nucleocapsid antibodies before and after vaccination. Two million PBMC per well were cultured with around 10 ug/ml peptides in IMDM containing approximately 4.7% human AB serum, around 10 IU/ml IL-2 and gentamicin. On days 3 and 7, half of the culture medium was replaced with fresh IL-2-containing medium. Unless otherwise noted, each peptide stimulation condition was cultured in triplicate wells. PBMC were separated from whole blood using Ficoll-Paque Plus gradient centrifugation and were then either cryopreserved at -140C or used fresh. The spike proteins of SARS-CoV-2 and of the common cold coronaviruses HCoV-NL63, HCoV-OC43 and HCoV-229E were spanned by overlapping peptide pools. Genomic DNA was extracted from cultured CD4+ T cells with the QIAamp micro DNA kit.

The CDR3 starts with the cysteine, ends with the phenylalanine, and has 14 residues. Just the 42-base CDR3 DNA is kept, in frame starting at base 1. Via the germline V gene (reference sequence), CDR1 is LGHDT and CDR2 YNNKEL. V lost 4 bases and J lost 1 base, and the count of bases not matched to a germline gene is 4. The method was the immunoSEQ multiplex PCR assay. DNA from the cultured, isolated CD4+ T cells was subjected to TCR beta CDR3 sequencing. In the original analysis: Non-productive TCR sequences were removed, reads were trimmed to the CDR3 region, and CDR3s of at least 7 amino acids were retained. Antigen-specific clonotypes were identified with the MANAFEST web app by comparing expansion in peptide wells against reference cultures. Positive clones required FDR<0.05 expansion versus reference and all other wells, odds ratio above 5, and frequency above 0.1% in two replicate wells. A clonotype was called cross-reactive if it was significantly expanded both in SARS-CoV-2 spike wells and in at least one common cold coronavirus spike condition. Using the stringdist R package, CDR3 similarity was measured by Levenshtein distance, and unrooted trees were constructed with ape in R 3.6.1. As stored in TCRdb, this immuneACCESS dataset retains in-frame rearrangements with V and J assigned. A fraction of the clones does not appear; measured against another copy, unresolved V genes explain less than half of the discrepancy, and the remainder lacks a known reason. The V and J calls and clone size are taken from that table; D and trimming were inferred from the DNA. Within this sample are some 25,000 clones, with around four fifths of them counted one time only. 7% to 9.5% of the sample lies in the top ten.

The V and J segments used are TRBV3-1 (or the pseudogene TRBV3-2) and TRBJ2-7; TRBD1 matches 7 bases in the middle. The input for sequencing was CD4+ T cells from PBMCs cultured with SARS-CoV-2 spike peptides, taken after COVID-19 vaccination. According to the study, the label for this sample's cell subset or site signals: SARS-CoV-2 spike overlapping peptide pool stimulation. This sequence originates from a human donor who received a COVID-19 vaccine. The bases are TGTGCCAGCAGCCCTCAGGGACAGTCCTACGAGCAGTACTTC. The translation is CASSPQGQSYEQYF.